This TCR beta chain was recovered during a study of spatial heterogeneity in lung cancer (dated by TCRdb to the late 2010s). Describing the broader study: More beta-chain than alpha-chain transcripts were consistently detected, likely reflecting higher beta-chain transcript abundance. At surgery, both alpha and beta chains were TCR-sequenced in more than 200 tumor regions, fewer than 80 matched nontumor lung samples and some 60 PBMC samples. The study quantitatively compared TCR alpha and beta repertoires across multiple tumor regions, matched nontumor lung and blood in non-small cell lung cancer. The study linked features of the TCR repertoire to counts of nonsynonymous mutations, which were determined by whole-exome sequencing of tumor tissue. In the raw uncorrected reads, each unique combination of TCR and UMI appeared more than ten times on average. Here is what the overall study found, with its caveats: Confirming at a functional level the hypothesis that regional TCRs recognize regional mutations was considered to require additional single-cell paired TCR alpha and beta sequencing.

Taken with the paper, the label for time point translates to: sample taken at primary tumor resection. Donors were about 70 patients with early-stage, untreated non-small cell lung cancer from the lung TRACERx cohort. Without any cell sorting, TCR sequencing was performed on whole RNA extracted either from tumor and nontumor lung tissue or from cryopreserved PBMC samples. Patients were selected for TCR sequencing only if sufficient RNA was available from at least two tumor regions. Before being selected, tumor and adjacent nontumor lung specimens were reviewed by a lung pathologist. Reading from cysteine to phenylalanine, the CDR3 counts 12 amino acids. CDR3 DNA only is kept here, 36 bases in frame from base 1. CDR1 SGHRS and CDR2 YFSETQ were looked up in the germline V gene. Cut back by 1 base and 3 bases, the V and J ends lie 5 bases apart. Relative to its sample, this clonotype is medium-sized (0.01 to 0.1%). No antigen is known for it. Base qualities are not recorded, but no much larger clone differs from it by a single base.

Library construction relied on 5' RACE. The reads were generated on a NextSeq 500. In the TCR library protocol, a unique molecular identifier was attached to each TCR cDNA molecule so that PCR and sequencing errors could be corrected. The paper's processing steps were these. TCR identification, UMI-based error correction and CDR3 extraction were all carried out with Decombinator tools. TCRs above a frequency of 2 per 1,000, corresponding to the top 1% of the tumor frequency distribution, were defined as expanded. Renyi diversity was calculated using the R vegan package after each repertoire was subsampled 100 times to 5,000 TCRs. CDR3 similarity networks were built from amino acid triplet string-kernel similarity, connecting CDR3s with pairwise similarity above 0.82. TCRdb reworked the public reads: Q25 trimming with fastp, MiXCR clone assembly, productive beta chains retained. Here each entry gathers all rows of one CDR3 protein and keeps the most common genes and DNA. The V and J calls follow TCRdb's processing rather than the paper's. The sample data list approximately 2,000 distinct CDR3 sequences, and about 6.8% of these were observed just once. Roughly 12% of the sample rests with the top ten.

The chain is encoded by TRBV5-1 joined to TRBJ2-7; the D gene identity is not certain. The sequence was collected from a male donor with early-stage non-small cell lung cancer. The input for sequencing was normal lung tissue next to the tumor, taken at surgery. The DNA sequence is as follows: TGCGCCAGCAGCTTGTACGGCTACGAGCAGTACTTC. The translation is CASSLYGYEQYF.